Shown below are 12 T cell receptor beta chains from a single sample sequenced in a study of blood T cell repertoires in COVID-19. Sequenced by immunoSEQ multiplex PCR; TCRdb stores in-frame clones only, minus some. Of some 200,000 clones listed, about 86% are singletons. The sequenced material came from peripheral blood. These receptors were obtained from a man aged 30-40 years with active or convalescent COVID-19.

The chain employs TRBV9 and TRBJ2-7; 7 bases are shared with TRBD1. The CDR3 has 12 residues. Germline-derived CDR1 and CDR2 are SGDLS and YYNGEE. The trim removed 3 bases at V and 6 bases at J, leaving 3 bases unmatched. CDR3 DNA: TGTGCCAGCAGCGGAACAGGGGCCGAGCAGTACTTC. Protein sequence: CASSGTGAEQYF.

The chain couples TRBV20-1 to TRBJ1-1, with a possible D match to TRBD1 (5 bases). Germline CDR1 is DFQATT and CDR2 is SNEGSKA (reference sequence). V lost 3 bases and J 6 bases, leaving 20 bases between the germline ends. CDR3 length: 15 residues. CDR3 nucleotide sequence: TGCAGTGCTAGTGGCGGGACTCCTACGGGGGCTGAAGCTTTCTTT. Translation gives CSASGGTPTGAEAFF.

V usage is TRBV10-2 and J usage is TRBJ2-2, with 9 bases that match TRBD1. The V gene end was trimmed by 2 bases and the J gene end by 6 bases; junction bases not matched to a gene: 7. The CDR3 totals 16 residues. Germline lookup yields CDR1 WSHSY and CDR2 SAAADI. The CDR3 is CASSETGTGRPGELFF. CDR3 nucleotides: TGCGCCAGCAGTGAGACCGGGACAGGGAGACCCGGGGAGCTGTTTTTT.

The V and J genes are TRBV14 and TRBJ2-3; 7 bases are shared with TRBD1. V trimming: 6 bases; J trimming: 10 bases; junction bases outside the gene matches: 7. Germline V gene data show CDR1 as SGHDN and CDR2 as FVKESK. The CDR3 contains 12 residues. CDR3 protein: CASRQTGTAQYF. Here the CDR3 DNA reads TGTGCCAGCAGACAAACAGGGACAGCGCAGTATTTT.

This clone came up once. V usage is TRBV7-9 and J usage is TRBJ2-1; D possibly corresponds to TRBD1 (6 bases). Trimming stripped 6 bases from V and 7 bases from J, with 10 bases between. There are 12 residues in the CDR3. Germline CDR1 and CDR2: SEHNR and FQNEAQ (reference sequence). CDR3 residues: CASSKQGNEQFF. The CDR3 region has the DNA TGTGCCAGCAGTAAACAGGGTAATGAGCAGTTCTTC. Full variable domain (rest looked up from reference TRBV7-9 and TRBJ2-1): DTGVSQNPRHKITKRGQNVTFRCDPISEHNRLYWYRQTLGQGPEFLTYFQNEAQLEKSRLLSDRFSAERPKGSFSTLEIQRTEQGDSAMYLCASSKQGNEQFFGPGTRLTVL.

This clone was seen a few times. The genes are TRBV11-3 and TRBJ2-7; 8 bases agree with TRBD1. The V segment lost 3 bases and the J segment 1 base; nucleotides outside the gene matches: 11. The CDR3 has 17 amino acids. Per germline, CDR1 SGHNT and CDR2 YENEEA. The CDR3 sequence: CASSLGRGRGRSYEQYV. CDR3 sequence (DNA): TGTGCCAGCAGCTTGGGCAGGGGGCGGGGTAGGTCCTACGAGCAGTACGTC.

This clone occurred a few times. The CDR3 spells CASSQDGRGGNIQYF. DNA for the CDR3: TGCGCCAGCAGCCAAGATGGGCGGGGGGGTAACATTCAGTACTTC. J is TRBJ2-4 and V is TRBV4-1; TRBD2 matches at 9 bases. Losses at the gene ends were 0 bases for V and 7 bases for J; bases not matched to a gene: 4. Germline V gene data show CDR1 as MGHRA and CDR2 as YSYEKL. There are 15 residues in the CDR3.

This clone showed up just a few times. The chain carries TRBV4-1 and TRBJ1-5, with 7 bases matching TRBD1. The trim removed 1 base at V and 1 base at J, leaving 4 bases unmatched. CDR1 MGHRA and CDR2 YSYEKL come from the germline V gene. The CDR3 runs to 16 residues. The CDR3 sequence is CASSQGLQGSNQPQHF. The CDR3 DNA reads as TGCGCCAGCAGCCAAGGCCTACAGGGGAGCAATCAGCCCCAGCATTTT.

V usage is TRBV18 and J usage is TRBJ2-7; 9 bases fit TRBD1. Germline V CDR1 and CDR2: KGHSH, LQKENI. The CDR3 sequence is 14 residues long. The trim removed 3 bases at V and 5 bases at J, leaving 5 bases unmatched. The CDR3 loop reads CASSPQGQGNEQYF. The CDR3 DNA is TGTGCCAGCTCACCCCAGGGACAGGGCAACGAGCAGTACTTC.

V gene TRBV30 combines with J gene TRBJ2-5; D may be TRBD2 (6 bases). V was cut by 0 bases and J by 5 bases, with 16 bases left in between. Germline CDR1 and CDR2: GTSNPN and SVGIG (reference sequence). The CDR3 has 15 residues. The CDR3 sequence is CAWSVGGIDPETQYF. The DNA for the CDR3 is TGTGCCTGGAGTGTCGGAGGGATTGACCCTGAGACCCAGTACTTC.

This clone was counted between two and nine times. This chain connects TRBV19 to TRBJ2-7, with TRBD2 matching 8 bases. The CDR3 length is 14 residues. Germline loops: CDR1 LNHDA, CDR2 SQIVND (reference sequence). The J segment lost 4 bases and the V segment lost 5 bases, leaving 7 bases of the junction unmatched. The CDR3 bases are TGTGCCAGTAGTCTCCCGGGGGGGGGTTACGAGCAGTACTTC. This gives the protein CASSLPGGGYEQYF.

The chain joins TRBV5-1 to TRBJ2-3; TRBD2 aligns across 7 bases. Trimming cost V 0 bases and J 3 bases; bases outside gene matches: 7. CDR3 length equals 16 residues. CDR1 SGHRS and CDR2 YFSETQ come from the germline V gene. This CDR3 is CASSLEGGPTTDTQYF. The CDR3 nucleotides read TGCGCCAGCAGCTTGGAGGGAGGGCCTACGACAGATACGCAGTATTTT.